This T cell receptor beta chain was retrieved from a study of PD-L1 blockade in urothelial cancer. Study details: The patients first took atezolizumab in about 2014, receiving 1,200 mg intravenously every 3 weeks. In the patient group, about 85% of the roughly 30 were males with bladder-origin urothelial cancer.

Profiling relied on immunoSEQ multiplex PCR, and the TCRdb table lists in-frame clones only, not all of them. This sample has around 79,000 clones; about 85% occur once, and the top ten carry less than 8.5%. Time point denoted: pretreatment peripheral blood. This CDR3 spans 11 amino acids. The germline gives CDR1 MDHEN, CDR2 SYDVKM. V lost 6 bases, J lost 6 bases, and 9 bases lay in between. V usage is TRBV28 and J usage is TRBJ2-7, with D tentatively TRBD1 (5 bases). This clonotype originated in a man in his forties with urothelial cancer. Here the sequenced sample was PBMCs, taken around atezolizumab (anti-PD-L1) treatment. The CDR3 region has the DNA TGTGCCAGCAGAGGGGATGCCGAGCAGTACTTC. It codes for CASRGDAEQYF.